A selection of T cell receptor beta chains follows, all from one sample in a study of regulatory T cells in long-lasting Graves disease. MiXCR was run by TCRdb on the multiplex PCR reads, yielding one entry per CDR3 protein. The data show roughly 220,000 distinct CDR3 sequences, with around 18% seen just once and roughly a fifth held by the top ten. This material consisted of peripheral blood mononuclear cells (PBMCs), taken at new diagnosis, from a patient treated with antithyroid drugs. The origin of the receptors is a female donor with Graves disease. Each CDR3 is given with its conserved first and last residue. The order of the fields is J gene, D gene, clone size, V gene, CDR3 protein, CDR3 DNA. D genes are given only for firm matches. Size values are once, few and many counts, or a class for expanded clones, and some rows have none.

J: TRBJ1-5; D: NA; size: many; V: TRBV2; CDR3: CASREQGNQPQHF; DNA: TGTGCCAGCAGAGAACAGGGAAATCAGCCCCAGCATTTT
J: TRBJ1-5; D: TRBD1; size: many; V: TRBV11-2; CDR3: CASSLDPGGEQPQHF; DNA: TGTGCCAGCAGCTTGGACCCAGGGGGAGAGCAGCCCCAGCATTTT
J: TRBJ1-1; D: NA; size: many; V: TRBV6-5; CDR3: CASSWTRENTEAFF; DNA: TGTGCCAGCAGTTGGACCAGGGAGAACACTGAAGCTTTCTTT
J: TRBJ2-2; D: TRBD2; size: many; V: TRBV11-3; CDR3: CASSSSGTTAGELFF; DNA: TGTGCCAGCAGCTCGTCCGGGACTACCGCCGGGGAGCTGTTTTTT
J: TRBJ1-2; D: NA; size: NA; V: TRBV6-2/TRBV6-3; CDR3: CASTGENYGYTF; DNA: TGTGCCAGCACGGGCGAGAACTATGGCTACACCTTC
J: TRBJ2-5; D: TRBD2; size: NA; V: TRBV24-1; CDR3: CATSDPGLAGGPQETQYF; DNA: TGTGCCACCAGTGATCCGGGACTAGCGGGAGGGCCGCAAGAGACCCAGTACTTC
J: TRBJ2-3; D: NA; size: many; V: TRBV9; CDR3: CASSLQAGSTDTQYF; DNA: TGTGCCAGCAGCTTGCAAGCGGGTAGCACAGATACGCAGTATTTT
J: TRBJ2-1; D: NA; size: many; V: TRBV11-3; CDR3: CASSLGGAGPFYNEQFF; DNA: TGTGCCAGCAGCTTAGGGGGCGCGGGGCCTTTCTACAATGAGCAGTTCTTC
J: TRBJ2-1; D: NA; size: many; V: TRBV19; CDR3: CASTSMVRDSINEQFF; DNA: TGTGCCAGTACCTCTATGGTCCGGGATTCAATCAATGAGCAGTTCTTC
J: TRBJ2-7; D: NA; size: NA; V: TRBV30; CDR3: CAGKAATGNYEQYF; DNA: TGTGCCGGTAAAGCCGCGACAGGAAACTACGAGCAGTACTTC
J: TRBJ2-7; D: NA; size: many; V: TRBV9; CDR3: CASSVSYLGEQYF; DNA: TGTGCCAGCAGCGTAAGCTATCTGGGCGAGCAGTACTTC
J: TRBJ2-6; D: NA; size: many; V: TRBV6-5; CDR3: CASSYSVANVLTF; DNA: TGTGCCAGCAGTTACTCGGTAGCCAACGTCCTGACTTTC
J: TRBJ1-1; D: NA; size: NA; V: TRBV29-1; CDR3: CSVVRAGEGEAFF; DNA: TGCAGCGTTGTTCGGGCAGGGGAGGGTGAAGCTTTCTTT
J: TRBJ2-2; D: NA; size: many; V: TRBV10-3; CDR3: CAIKEGPTNTGELFF; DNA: TGTGCCATCAAGGAGGGGCCCACCAACACCGGGGAGCTGTTTTTT
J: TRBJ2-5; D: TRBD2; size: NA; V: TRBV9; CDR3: CASSVLAGGGETQYF; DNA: TGTGCCAGCAGCGTCTTAGCGGGGGGTGGGGAGACCCAGTACTTC
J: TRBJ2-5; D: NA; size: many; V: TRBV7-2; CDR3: CASSLALGRLYQETQYF; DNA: TGTGCCAGCAGCTTAGCGCTCGGACGGTTGTACCAAGAGACCCAGTACTTC
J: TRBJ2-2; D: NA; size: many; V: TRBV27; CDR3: CASSPGTGNTGELFF; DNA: TGTGCCAGCAGCCCCGGGACTGGGAACACCGGGGAGCTGTTTTTT
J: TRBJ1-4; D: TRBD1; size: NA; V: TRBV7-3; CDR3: CASSYGTGTGNEKLFF; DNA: TGTGCCAGCAGCTACGGAACCGGGACAGGAAATGAAAAACTGTTTTTT
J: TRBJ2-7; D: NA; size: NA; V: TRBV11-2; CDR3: CASRAGGGADHEQYF; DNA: TGTGCCAGCAGGGCCGGTGGGGGGGCGGATCACGAGCAGTACTTC
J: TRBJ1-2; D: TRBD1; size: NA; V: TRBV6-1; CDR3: CASSEAPGQGNYGYTF; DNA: TGTGCCAGCAGTGAAGCGCCGGGACAGGGAAACTATGGCTACACCTTC
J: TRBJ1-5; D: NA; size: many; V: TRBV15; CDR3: CATSPRDLSNQPQHF; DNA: TGTGCCACCAGTCCCAGGGACCTTAGCAATCAGCCCCAGCATTTT
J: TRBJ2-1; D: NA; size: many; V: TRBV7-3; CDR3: CASSLGLAGEQFF; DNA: TGTGCCAGCAGCTTGGGGCTAGCAGGGGAGCAGTTCTTC
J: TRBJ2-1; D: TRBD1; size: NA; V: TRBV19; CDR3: CASSKIKRQGAKFF; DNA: TGTGCCAGTAGTAAAATCAAAAGACAGGGGGCGAAGTTCTTC
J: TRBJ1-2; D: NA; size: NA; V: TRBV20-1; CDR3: CSARDHSPTNYGYTF; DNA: TGCAGTGCTAGAGATCATTCACCAACTAACTATGGCTACACCTTC
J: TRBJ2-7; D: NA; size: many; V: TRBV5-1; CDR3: CASSLDPDSYEQYF; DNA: TGCGCCAGCAGCTTGGATCCCGACTCCTACGAGCAGTACTTC
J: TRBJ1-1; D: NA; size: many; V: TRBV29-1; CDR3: CSVSLRTAATEAFF; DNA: TGCAGCGTTTCCCTTCGGACAGCGGCCACTGAAGCTTTCTTT
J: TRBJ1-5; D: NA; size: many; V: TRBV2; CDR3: CASRDDGNQPQHF; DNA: TGTGCCAGCAGAGACGACGGCAATCAGCCCCAGCATTTT
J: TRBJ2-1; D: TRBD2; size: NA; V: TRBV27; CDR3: CATQGLAGFSYNEQFF; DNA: TGTGCCACCCAGGGCCTAGCGGGATTCTCCTACAATGAGCAGTTCTTC
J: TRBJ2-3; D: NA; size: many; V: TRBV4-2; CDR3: CASSEADGISDTQYF; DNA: TGTGCCAGCAGCGAGGCGGATGGGATCTCTGATACGCAGTATTTT
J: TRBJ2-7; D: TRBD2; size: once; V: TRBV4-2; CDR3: CASTLGLAGGPPYEQYF; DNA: TGTGCCAGCACTCTGGGACTAGCGGGAGGGCCTCCCTACGAGCAGTACTTC
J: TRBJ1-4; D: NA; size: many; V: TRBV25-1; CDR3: CASSDSPTNEKLFF; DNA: TGTGCCAGCAGTGATTCACCAACTAATGAAAAACTGTTTTTT
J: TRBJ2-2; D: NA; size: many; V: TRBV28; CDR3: CASSPTGGNTGELFF; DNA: TGTGCCAGCAGTCCTACTGGGGGCAACACCGGGGAGCTGTTTTTT
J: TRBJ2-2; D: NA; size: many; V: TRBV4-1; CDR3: CASSQGPSGFDTGELFF; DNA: TGCGCCAGCAGCCAAGGGCCGTCGGGGTTCGACACCGGGGAGCTGTTTTTT
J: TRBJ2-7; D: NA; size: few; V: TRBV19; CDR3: CASSISGHSYEQYF; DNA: TGTGCCAGTAGTATCTCAGGCCACTCCTACGAGCAGTACTTC
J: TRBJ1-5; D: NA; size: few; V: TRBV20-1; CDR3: CSAQLGAGNQPQHF; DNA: TGCAGTGCTCAGCTGGGGGCGGGCAATCAGCCCCAGCATTTT
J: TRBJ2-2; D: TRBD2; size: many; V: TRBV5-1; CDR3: CASSLTSGKANTGELFF; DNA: TGCGCCAGCAGCTTGACTAGCGGGAAGGCGAACACCGGGGAGCTGTTTTTT
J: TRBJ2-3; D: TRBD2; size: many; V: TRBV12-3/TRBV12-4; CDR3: CASGLAPGSTDTQYF; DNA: TGTGCCAGCGGACTAGCCCCGGGAAGCACAGATACGCAGTATTTT
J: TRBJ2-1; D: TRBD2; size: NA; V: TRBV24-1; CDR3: CATSDPAGGGGNNYNEQFF; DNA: TGTGCCACCAGTGACCCTGCCGGGGGGGGCGGTAATAACTACAATGAGCAGTTCTTC
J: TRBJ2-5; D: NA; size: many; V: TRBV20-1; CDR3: CSARDPSAQGLETQYF; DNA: TGCAGTGCTAGAGATCCTTCGGCTCAAGGGTTGGAGACCCAGTACTTC
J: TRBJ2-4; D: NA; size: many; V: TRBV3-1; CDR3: CASSQEGPGSIQYF; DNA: TGTGCCAGCAGCCAAGAGGGCCCGGGGAGCATTCAGTACTTC
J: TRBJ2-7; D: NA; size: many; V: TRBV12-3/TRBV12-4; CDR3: CASSRDDLVYEQYF; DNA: TGTGCCAGCAGTCGGGACGACCTTGTGTACGAGCAGTACTTC
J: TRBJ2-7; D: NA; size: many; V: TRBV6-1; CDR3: CASSESGYEQYF; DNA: TGTGCCAGCAGTGAAAGTGGGTACGAGCAGTACTTC